One and the same sample provided the 31 T cell receptor beta chains below, sequenced in a study of early stage breast cancer tumors (dated 2017 in TCRdb). Library preparation used the immunoSEQ multiplex PCR assay. This immuneACCESS table, as held by TCRdb, lists in-frame sequences with V and J called but not all clones. Of the missing ones, under half trace to an unresolved V gene in checked studies; the others have no known cause. The sample table records about 50,000 clones; around 80% of these occur just once. The leading ten clones occupy roughly 3.4% of the sample. Sequencing was performed on blood. Receptor source: a person in their forties with breast cancer.

The rearrangement links TRBV15 to TRBJ2-3, with 9 bases lining up with TRBD2. After removal of 1 base from V and 4 bases from J, the junction contained 3 bases not matched to a gene. This CDR3 has 15 amino acids. Germline CDR1 is LNHNV and CDR2 is YYDKDF (reference sequence). CDR3 region: CATSRAAGGADTQYF. The CDR3 nucleotides read TGTGCCACCAGCAGAGCGGCGGGAGGGGCAGATACGCAGTATTTT. The variable domain in full, with the rest retrieved from reference TRBV15 and TRBJ2-3, is DAMVIQNPRYQVTQFGKPVTLSCSQTLNHNVMYWYQQKSSQAPKLLFHYYDKDFNNEADTPDNFQSRRPNTSFCFLDIRSPGLGDTAMYLCATSRAAGGADTQYFGPGTRLTVL.

V is TRBV5-1 and J is TRBJ1-1; D gene ambiguous. Germline V lookup: CDR1 SGHRS, CDR2 YFSETQ. This CDR3 comprises 13 residues. The V gene lost 0 bases and the J gene lost 3 bases, with 6 bases spanning the gap. CDR3 residues: CASSLELYTEAFF. CDR3 in DNA: TGCGCCAGCAGCTTGGAGCTCTACACTGAAGCTTTCTTT.

This clone was seen a few times. This chain connects TRBV10-3 to TRBJ2-1; TRBD1 agrees at 7 bases. Per germline, CDR1 ENHRY and CDR2 SYGVKD. The V segment lost 6 bases and the J segment 0 bases; nucleotides outside the gene matches: 11. The CDR3 extends over 17 amino acids. The CDR3 spells CAIRGGLDTHSYNEQFF. The CDR3 DNA reads TGTGCCATCAGAGGGGGCCTTGATACACACTCCTACAATGAGCAGTTCTTC.

This rearrangement joins TRBV12-5 to TRBJ2-3; D possibly uses TRBD1 or TRBD2 (5 bases each). Deletions cut 8 bases from V and 4 bases from J, with 16 bases between. The CDR3 spans 14 residues. Germline lookup yields CDR1 LGHNT and CDR2 FRNRAP. The CDR3 DNA follows: TGTGCTAGTCAATGGGGGACCCGCGCAGATACGCAGTATTTT. Translation gives CASQWGTRADTQYF.

This clone was observed once. This chain uses TRBV9 with TRBJ2-5, with D perhaps TRBD2 (5 bases). V was shortened by 2 bases and J by 2 bases, with 16 bases between the two germline ends. Germline-derived CDR1 and CDR2 are SGDLS and YYNGEE. This CDR3 has 16 amino acids. CDR3: CASSVGKLVTQETQYF. CDR3 nucleotides: TGTGCCAGCAGCGTGGGGAAACTAGTAACGCAAGAGACCCAGTACTTC.

The chain employs TRBV5-1 and TRBJ2-7, with 8 bases lining up with TRBD2. Germline V gives CDR1 SGHRS, CDR2 YFSETQ. V was clipped by 0 bases and J by 0 bases; unmatched bases: 2. CDR3 length equals 15 residues. The CDR3 spells CASSLAGRASYEQYF. The CDR3 DNA reads as TGCGCCAGCAGCTTGGCCGGGAGGGCCTCCTACGAGCAGTACTTC.

The chain is built from TRBV11-3 and TRBJ1-1; D remains ambiguous. Trimming stripped 0 bases from V and 5 bases from J, with 10 bases between. CDR1 is SGHNT, CDR2 YENEEA, per germline. This CDR3 has 14 amino acids. CDR3 loop: CASSLDGVRTEAFF. The CDR3 region has the DNA TGTGCCAGCAGCTTAGACGGGGTAAGGACTGAAGCTTTCTTT.

The DNA for the CDR3 is TGTGCCAGTAATTCAGGGTCTAGCACAGATACGCAGTATTTT. Translating it yields CASNSGSSTDTQYF. This rearrangement joins TRBV19 to TRBJ2-3; D is possibly TRBD1 (5 bases). There are 14 residues in the CDR3. CDR1 LNHDA and CDR2 SQIVND come from the germline V gene (reference sequence). Trimming took 7 bases from V and 0 from J, leaving 11 bases between them.

This clone has only a few counts. CDR3 loop: CASSIRDRGLEAFF. Written as DNA, the CDR3 is TGTGCCAGTAGTATCCGGGACAGGGGGCTAGAAGCTTTCTTT. The chain is built from TRBV19 and TRBJ1-1, with 12 bases aligning to TRBD1. Unmatched junction bases numbered 4, after V lost 3 bases and J lost 8 bases. CDR1 LNHDA and CDR2 SQIVND come from the germline V gene (reference sequence). The CDR3 is 14 residues long.

The chain uses TRBV30 and TRBJ1-1; D not certain. Per germline, CDR1 GTSNPN and CDR2 SVGIG (reference sequence). The CDR3 runs to 11 residues. Trimming removed 3 bases from V and 8 bases from J, with 10 bases in between. The CDR3 coding sequence is TGTGCCTGGAGCTTGAGGAAGGAAGCTTTCTTT. Encoded protein: CAWSLRKEAFF.

The V and J genes are TRBV5-1 and TRBJ2-7; D ambiguous. Per germline, CDR1 SGHRS and CDR2 YFSETQ. V lost 0 bases, J lost 3 bases, and 7 bases lay in between. There are 13 residues in the CDR3. The CDR3 here is CASSLELDYEQYF. In DNA, the CDR3 is TGCGCCAGCAGCTTGGAACTTGACTACGAGCAGTACTTC.

This clone was observed a few times. This CDR3 is CASSINQGAYQPQHF. Here the CDR3 DNA reads TGTGCCAGTAGTATAAACCAGGGGGCTTATCAGCCCCAGCATTTT. V gene TRBV19 combines with J gene TRBJ1-5; 8 bases are shared with TRBD1. The CDR3 has 15 residues. Germline CDR1 is LNHDA and CDR2 is SQIVND (reference sequence). The ends lost 2 bases at V and 5 bases at J; junction bases unmatched: 5.

This clone was counted only a few times. This chain links TRBV19 with TRBJ1-5, with no clear D. Trimming removed 11 bases from V and 5 bases from J, with 19 bases in between. Germline-derived CDR1 and CDR2 are LNHDA and SQIVND (reference sequence). The CDR3 spans 14 residues. CDR3 nucleotide sequence: TGTGCCGACACTCCGTGGAGGGTCGATCAGCCCCAGCATTTT. It is translated as CADTPWRVDQPQHF. The full variable domain, its missing parts supplied by reference TRBV19 and TRBJ1-5, is DGGITQSPKYLFRKEGQNVTLSCEQNLNHDAMYWYRQDPGQGLRLIYYSQIVNDFQKGDIAEGYSVSREKKESFPLTVTSAQKNPTAFYLCADTPWRVDQPQHFGDGTRLSIL.

The chain has TRBV15 and TRBJ1-4; a weak D match, TRBD1 (6 bases). The V gene's germline CDR1 is LNHNV and CDR2 YYDKDF (reference sequence). The CDR3 contains 16 residues. V lost 3 bases and J lost 7, with 18 bases in between. The CDR3 DNA reads as TGTGCCACCAGCAGGGGGGGGTCAGGCAGGGGTGAAAAACTGTTTTTT. This codes for CATSRGGSGRGEKLFF.

The chain employs TRBV2 and TRBJ1-3; no firm D call. The CDR3 covers 15 residues. Per germline, CDR1 SNHLY and CDR2 FYNNEI. V dropped 2 bases and J dropped 0 bases, with 8 bases sitting between them. The CDR3 nucleotides read TGTGCCAGCAGTGAATGGCTGGGCTCTGGAAACACCATATATTTT. It encodes CASSEWLGSGNTIYF.

This sequence joins TRBV19 and TRBJ2-5, with 7 nucleotides matching TRBD1. The trim removed 6 bases at V and 5 bases at J, leaving 12 bases unmatched. There are 15 residues in the CDR3. Germline V gene data show CDR1 as LNHDA and CDR2 as SQIVND (reference sequence). CDR3 in amino acids: CASSRGPDRVETQYF. The CDR3 DNA reads TGTGCCAGTAGCAGGGGACCTGACAGGGTTGAGACCCAGTACTTC.

This chain links TRBV5-1 with TRBJ2-1; the D is unclear. Trimming removed 1 base at V and 1 base at J, with 9 bases between. CDR1 and CDR2 from the germline V gene are SGHRS and YFSETQ. This CDR3 region has 15 residues. The CDR3 nucleotides are TGCGCCAGCAGCTTGATGGGCCTATCCTACAATGAGCAGTTCTTC. Encoded protein: CASSLMGLSYNEQFF. Drawing the rest from reference TRBV5-1 and TRBJ2-1, the complete variable domain is KAGVTQTPRYLIKTRGQQVTLSCSPISGHRSVSWYQQTPGQGLQFLFEYFSETQRNKGNFPGRFSGRQFSNSRSEMNVSTLELGDSALYLCASSLMGLSYNEQFFGPGTRLTVL.

The CDR3 reads CAPQKGINYGYTF. CDR3 coding DNA: TGTGCCCCTCAAAAAGGGATAAACTATGGCTACACCTTC. The rearrangement uses TRBV12-1 and TRBJ1-2. TRBV12-1 is assigned pseudogene status. The CDR3 runs to 13 residues.

The table lists this clone with a count of one. The rearrangement joins TRBV7-9 to TRBJ1-2; D may be TRBD1 (6 bases). This CDR3 spans 14 amino acids. The V gene's germline CDR1 is SEHNR and CDR2 FQNEAQ (reference sequence). Trimming shortened V by 4 bases and J by 8 bases, and 17 bases separated the two germline ends. The CDR3 coding sequence is TGTGCCAGCAGCTCGGAACAGGGTTTCGGGGGCTACACCTTC. Its translation is CASSSEQGFGGYTF.

The gene calls are TRBV5-1 and TRBJ2-2; D is unclear. Between the trimmed V and J ends, which lost 0 bases and 3 bases, there was a span of 6 bases. Germline lookup yields CDR1 SGHRS and CDR2 YFSETQ. CDR3 length equals 14 residues. The CDR3 protein is CASSLGVDTGELFF. The CDR3 coding sequence is TGCGCCAGCAGCTTGGGAGTGGACACCGGGGAGCTGTTTTTT.

This clone was found once. The J gene is TRBJ1-2, the V gene TRBV6-4; D is unresolved. The CDR3 runs to 12 residues. The V gene lost 6 bases and the J gene lost 7 bases, with 12 bases spanning the gap. Germline lookup yields CDR1 MRHNA and CDR2 SNTAGT. The CDR3 nucleotides are TGTGCCAGCAGACCCGACCGAGGTGGCTACACCTTC. Translating it yields CASRPDRGGYTF.

CDR3 bases: TGTGCCAGCAGCTCCACAGATACGCAGTATTTT. It yields the protein CASSSTDTQYF. This rearrangement joins TRBV2 to TRBJ2-3; no reliable D call. The CDR3 extends over 11 amino acids. V was pared by 6 bases and J by 2 bases, with 3 bases between. Looked up from germline, CDR1 is SNHLY and CDR2 is FYNNEI.

This clone was recorded a few times. This chain links TRBV5-1 with TRBJ2-1; 9 positions match TRBD1. With 4 bases clipped from V and 2 bases from J, the junction kept 4 bases outside the gene matches. There are 15 residues in the CDR3. Germline V gene lookup returns CDR1 SGHRS and CDR2 YFSETQ. The CDR3 reads CASSPRDRAYNEQFF. The CDR3 region has the DNA TGCGCCAGCAGCCCCCGGGACAGGGCCTACAATGAGCAGTTCTTC. The full variable domain, completed using reference TRBV5-1 and TRBJ2-1, is KAGVTQTPRYLIKTRGQQVTLSCSPISGHRSVSWYQQTPGQGLQFLFEYFSETQRNKGNFPGRFSGRQFSNSRSEMNVSTLELGDSALYLCASSPRDRAYNEQFFGPGTRLTVL.

The chain links TRBV5-1 to TRBJ2-2; D perhaps matches TRBD1 (5 bases). Germline loops: CDR1 SGHRS, CDR2 YFSETQ. The CDR3 is made up of 16 amino acids. Trimming took off 2 bases at V and 5 bases at J, with 16 bases between the two ends. The CDR3 DNA sequence: TGCGCCAGCAGCTTTACGACAGTCCTGAGGACCGGGGAGCTGTTTTTT. Its translation is CASSFTTVLRTGELFF.

The chain uses TRBV2 and TRBJ1-3; D is possibly TRBD1 (5 bases). Trimming cost V 4 bases and J 0 bases, with 16 bases left between them. The CDR3 loop spans 17 amino acids. Germline values: CDR1 SNHLY, CDR2 FYNNEI. The CDR3 reads CASSGAYGGISGNTIYF. Here the CDR3 DNA reads TGTGCCAGCAGTGGGGCCTATGGGGGAATCTCTGGAAACACCATATATTTT. Based on the CDR3 plus reference TRBV2 and TRBJ1-3, the full variable domain is EPEVTQTPSHQVTQMGQEVILRCVPISNHLYFYWYRQILGQKVEFLVSFYNNEISEKSEIFDDQFSVERPDGSNFTLKIRSTKLEDSAMYFCASSGAYGGISGNTIYFGEGSWLTVV.

The rearrangement joins TRBV7-9 to TRBJ1-3; the D is unclear. CDR1 and CDR2 from the germline V gene are SEHNR and FQNEAQ (reference sequence). V lost 5 bases to trimming and J lost 4 bases, with 9 bases between them. The CDR3 covers 13 residues. The chain's CDR3 is CASSPGFGNTIYF. CDR3 nucleotides: TGTGCCAGCAGCCCGGGGTTCGGAAACACCATATATTTT.

The chain couples TRBV11-2 to TRBJ2-1; D is ambiguous. Per germline, CDR1 SGHAT and CDR2 FQNNGV. The CDR3 covers 13 residues. The V end was cut by 6 bases, the J end by 8 bases, with 14 bases between. The CDR3 bases are TGTGCCAGCAGGACGAACCTTGAGGATGAGCAGTTCTTC. This codes for CASRTNLEDEQFF.

The CDR3 loop reads CSVPGAPPQHF. For the CDR3, the DNA is TGCAGCGTCCCCGGGGCCCCACCCCAGCATTTT. This rearrangement joins TRBV29-1 to TRBJ1-5; perhaps TRBD1 as D (5 bases). The V gene's germline CDR1 is SQVTM and CDR2 ANQGSEA. The CDR3 has 11 amino acids. V lost 6 bases, J lost 10 bases, and 13 bases lay in between. Using reference TRBV29-1 and TRBJ1-5 for the parts outside the CDR3, the full variable domain is SAVISQKPSRDICQRGTSLTIQCQVDSQVTMMFWYRQQPGQSLTLIATANQGSEATYESGFVIDKFPISRPNLTFSTLTVSNMSPEDSSIYLCSVPGAPPQHFGDGTRLSIL.

This clone was found a few times. The CDR3 loop reads CASSVGGLAGGYEQYF. The CDR3 DNA is TGTGCCAGCAGCGTCGGAGGACTAGCGGGAGGCTACGAGCAGTACTTC. This sequence joins TRBV9 and TRBJ2-7, with 14 positions matching TRBD2. Germline CDR1 and CDR2: SGDLS and YYNGEE. The length of the CDR3 is 16 residues. Losses at the gene ends were 2 bases for V and 3 bases for J; bases not matched to a gene: 4.

The rearrangement joins TRBV28 to TRBJ1-4, with D possibly matching TRBD1 (6 bases). V was cut by 7 bases and J by 7 bases, with 16 bases left in between. The CDR3 is 14 amino acids. Germline CDR1 MDHEN, CDR2 SYDVKM. DNA of the CDR3: TGTGCCAGCAATAACAACAGGGTAACTGAAAAACTGTTTTTT. Protein product: CASNNNRVTEKLFF.

The chain is built from TRBV10-2 and TRBJ2-1; either TRBD1 or TRBD2 may fit D (6 bases each). Germline-derived CDR1 and CDR2 are WSHSY and SAAADI. CDR3 length: 14 residues. The germline V and J ends were trimmed by 4 bases and 5 bases, with 12 bases remaining between them. CDR3 amino acids: CASSGGAVDNEQFF. Here the CDR3 DNA reads TGCGCCAGCAGTGGGGGGGCCGTGGACAATGAGCAGTTCTTC.